The sequence of this TCR beta chain was determined in a study of blood T cells in healthy people across ages. Study-wide context: With template switching, about one barcoded beta molecule was captured per two T cells. Study findings and constraints: Across samples, TCR beta diversity tracked strongly with naive T cell percentage. Greater diversity and more naive CD4+ cells were seen in long-lived donors than in aged donors.

Trimming shortened V by 3 bases and J by 6 bases, and 8 bases separated the two germline ends. The CDR3 has 13 residues. CDR1 is LGHDT, CDR2 YNNKEL, per germline (reference sequence). Through a sample-barcoded 5' primer and a J-beta primer mix, a second PCR was run for roughly 6 to 12 cycles. Each CDR3 protein gets one entry after TCRdb re-called the 5' RACE reads with MiXCR. The profile covers about 1.7 million distinct CDR3 sequences, with approximately 28% appearing a single time and 6.5% to 8.5% taken by the ten largest. About this clonotype: The antigen remains undetermined.

The sequenced sample consisted of blood. This receptor was identified in a woman in her 30s in good health. This chain connects TRBV3-1 to TRBJ2-2, with D uncertain. The CDR3 DNA sequence: TGTGCCAGCAGCCAGTCTCGTCCCGGGGAGCTGTTTTTT. Protein product: CASSQSRPGELFF.